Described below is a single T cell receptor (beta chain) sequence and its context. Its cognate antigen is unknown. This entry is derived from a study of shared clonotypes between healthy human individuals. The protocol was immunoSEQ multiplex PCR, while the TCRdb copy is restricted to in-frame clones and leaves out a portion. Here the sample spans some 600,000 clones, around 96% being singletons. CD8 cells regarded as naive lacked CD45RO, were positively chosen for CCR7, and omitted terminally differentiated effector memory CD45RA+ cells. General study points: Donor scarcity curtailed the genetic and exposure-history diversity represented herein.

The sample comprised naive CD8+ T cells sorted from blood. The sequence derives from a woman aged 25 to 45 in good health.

The CDR3 sequence is CASSPTWWGKETQYF. CDR3 nucleotides: TGCGCCAGCAGCCCGACCTGGTGGGGGAAAGAGACCCAGTACTTC. The chain is built from TRBV5-1 and TRBJ2-5; the D call may be TRBD1 or TRBD2 (5 bases each). The CDR3 length is 15 residues. Trimming shortened V by 4 bases and J by 3 bases, and 16 bases separated the two germline ends. Germline-derived CDR1 and CDR2 are SGHRS and YFSETQ.